A single sample is the source of the 15 T cell receptor beta chains below, sequenced in a study of cytomegalovirus exposure and HLA in healthy donors. 60 Vbeta and 13 Jbeta primers were used in PCR. Sequencing was performed with immunoSEQ multiplex PCR; in TCRdb, only in-frame clones are kept and a portion is missing. The sample has 200,000 to 250,000 clones, about 89% seen once; the top ten hold about 1%. The material sequenced was PBMCs. The receptors originated from a woman between 18 and 29 years old in good health and CMV-seronegative.

V is TRBV7-8 and J is TRBJ2-2, with no clear D. This CDR3 is 15 amino acids long. The ends were cut back, 0 bases at V and 7 bases at J, with 12 bases in the middle. CDR1 SGHVS and CDR2 FQNEAQ come from the germline V gene. The CDR3 here is CASSLASPLLGELFF. Written as DNA, the CDR3 is TGTGCCAGCAGCTTAGCCTCCCCACTGCTCGGGGAGCTGTTTTTT.

This chain uses TRBV27 with TRBJ1-2; D might be TRBD1 (6 bases). The CDR3 has 13 amino acids. The ends were cut back, 4 bases at V and 4 bases at J, with 10 bases in the middle. Germline V CDR1 and CDR2: MNHEY, SMNVEV (reference sequence). The CDR3 region is CASSSGQLYGYTF. As DNA, the CDR3 is TGTGCCAGCAGTTCAGGACAGCTCTATGGCTACACCTTC.

The rearrangement joins TRBV19 to TRBJ1-5, with D possibly being TRBD1 (5 bases). Germline V gene sequence: CDR1 LNHDA, CDR2 SQIVND (reference sequence). The V gene lost 3 bases and the J gene lost 8 bases, with 17 bases spanning the gap. This CDR3 comprises 15 residues. In DNA, the CDR3 is TGTGCCAGTAGTATCGGATGGACATATGGGGAGCCCCAGCATTTT. Translation: CASSIGWTYGEPQHF.

The chain joins TRBV7-8 to TRBJ1-2; TRBD1 might be the D (5 bases). This CDR3 is 17 amino acids long. With 2 bases removed from V and 0 bases from J, the gap between germline ends came to 16 bases. CDR1 is SGHVS and CDR2 is FQNEAQ in the germline V gene. CDR3 bases: TGTGCCAGCAGCTTACGTCGGCTAGGGGAAGCTAACTATGGCTACACCTTC. This gives the protein CASSLRRLGEANYGYTF.

The chain uses TRBV15 and TRBJ2-7; 7 bases line up with TRBD1. CDR1 and CDR2 (germline): LNHNV, YYDKDF (reference sequence). The CDR3 is 16 residues long. The J segment lost 3 bases and the V segment lost 2 bases, leaving 10 bases of the junction unmatched. The CDR3 reads CATSRSRGQAIYEQYF. The CDR3 nucleotides are TGTGCCACCAGCAGAAGTCGCGGACAGGCCATCTACGAGCAGTACTTC.

This chain uses TRBV7-7 with TRBJ2-2; no definite D call. Trimming cost V 2 bases and J 1 base, with 8 bases left between them. This CDR3 is 15 amino acids long. CDR1 is SSHAT, CDR2 FNYEAQ, per germline (reference sequence). For the CDR3, the DNA is TGTGCCAGCAGCTTATTCGGCGGGAACACCGGGGAGCTGTTTTTT. This encodes CASSLFGGNTGELFF.

V and J are TRBV4-3 and TRBJ2-3; D is unresolved. V dropped 4 bases and J dropped 2 bases, with 10 bases sitting between them. From germline, CDR1 is LGHNA and CDR2 YSLEER. The CDR3 runs 14 residues. The CDR3 region has the DNA TGCGCCAGCAGCCGGCGGCAAGACACAGATACGCAGTATTTT. It encodes CASSRRQDTDTQYF.

This chain uses TRBV18 with TRBJ1-1; D gene ambiguous. CDR1 is KGHSH, CDR2 LQKENI, per germline. The CDR3 consists of 12 residues. V lost 3 bases and J lost 3, with 5 bases in between. In nucleotides, the CDR3 is TGTGCCAGCTCACCCCTAGACACTGAAGCTTTCTTT. Protein product: CASSPLDTEAFF.

The chain combines TRBV6-5 with TRBJ1-2; D possibly corresponds to TRBD1 (6 bases). The CDR3 has 15 residues. CDR1 is MNHEY and CDR2 is SVGAGI in the germline V gene. Trimming took off 11 bases at V and 5 bases at J, with 24 bases between the two ends. The CDR3 DNA sequence: TGTGCCCCCAGGGGCCAGGGACATTACCCTTATGGCTACACCTTC. This translates into CAPRGQGHYPYGYTF.

The V and J genes are TRBV6-1 and TRBJ2-4; TRBD1 might be the D (6 bases). The germline V gene encodes CDR1 MNHNS and CDR2 SASEGT. V lost 5 bases and J lost 5, with 13 bases in between. The CDR3 has 14 amino acids. CDR3 DNA: TGTGCCAGCAGTTCTCACAGGGTCCAAAACATTCAGTACTTC. Amino acids: CASSSHRVQNIQYF.

The J gene is TRBJ2-7, the V gene TRBV6-1, with TRBD1 identical over 8 bases. The CDR3 consists of 14 residues. Trimming cost V 6 bases and J 12 bases; bases outside gene matches: 16. From germline, CDR1 is MNHNS and CDR2 SASEGT. CDR3 nucleotide sequence: TGTGCCAGCAGACCGACAGGGGCTTCCATCCTGGGGTACTTC. Translation: CASRPTGASILGYF.

The genes are TRBV30 and TRBJ2-7; 9 bases are a match to TRBD2. The CDR3 contains 14 residues. With 4 bases clipped from V and 2 bases from J, the junction kept 6 bases outside the gene matches. Germline CDR1 GTSNPN, CDR2 SVGIG (reference sequence). This CDR3 reads CAWNVAGGPYEQYF. The DNA of the CDR3 is TGTGCCTGGAATGTGGCGGGAGGGCCCTACGAGCAGTACTTC.

The table lists this clone with a count of one. V usage is TRBV19 and J usage is TRBJ2-7; TRBD2 matches 8 bases. CDR1 and CDR2 from the germline V gene are LNHDA and SQIVND (reference sequence). This CDR3 is built from 15 residues. The J segment lost 2 bases and the V segment lost 4 bases, leaving 7 bases of the junction unmatched. CDR3 residues: CASSRRLAGTYEQYF. CDR3 in DNA: TGTGCCAGTAGTAGACGGTTAGCGGGGACCTACGAGCAGTACTTC.

The DNA for the CDR3 is TGTGCCAGCAGCCGGGGGACGAACACTGAAGCTTTCTTT. Translating gives CASSRGTNTEAFF. The J gene is TRBJ1-1, the V gene TRBV11-3; D perhaps matches TRBD1 (5 bases). V was cut by 5 bases and J by 1 base, with 8 bases left in between. Germline CDR1 SGHNT, CDR2 YENEEA. This CDR3 comprises 13 residues.

The gene calls are TRBV20-1 and TRBJ1-2; D gene uncertain. The CDR3 runs to 11 residues. Germline V lookup: CDR1 DFQATT, CDR2 SNEGSKA (reference sequence). The V and J ends lost 6 bases and 3 bases respectively, with 8 bases between them. The CDR3 here is CSAYPDYGYTF. Written as DNA, the CDR3 is TGCAGTGCCTACCCGGACTATGGCTACACCTTC.